A selection of T cell receptor beta chains follows, all from one sample in a study of blood T cell repertoires in COVID-19. Clones were sequenced by immunoSEQ multiplex PCR, and TCRdb holds only the in-frame ones, with some missing. In the table there are more than 200,000 clones, about 88% of which are singletons. Source material: peripheral blood. The receptors shown here come from a middle-aged woman who had recovered from COVID-19. The CDR3 runs from the conserved cysteine through the conserved F or W. Each record gives: clone size, J gene, D gene, V gene, CDR3 protein, CDR3 DNA. The D gene is left open where the match is weak. Some rows have no size entry. The others give once, few or many, or a class for an expanded clone.

abundance: .
j_gene: TRBJ1-5
d_gene: TRBD1
v_gene: TRBV5-1
CDR3aa: CASSLEGQANQPQHF
CDR3nt: TGCGCCAGCAGCTTGGAAGGACAGGCCAATCAGCCCCAGCATTTT

abundance: .
j_gene: TRBJ2-7
d_gene: .
v_gene: TRBV21-1
CDR3aa: CASSKRGTSGSSGEQYF
CDR3nt: TGTGCCAGCAGCAAACGAGGGACTAGCGGGAGTTCAGGCGAGCAGTACTTC

abundance: .
j_gene: TRBJ1-5
d_gene: .
v_gene: TRBV5-8
CDR3aa: CASCPGRGNQPQHF
CDR3nt: TGTGCCAGCTGTCCCGGGAGGGGGAATCAGCCCCAGCATTTT

abundance: .
j_gene: TRBJ2-3
d_gene: .
v_gene: TRBV3-1/TRBV3-2
CDR3aa: CASSQYSGTNTDTQYF
CDR3nt: TGTGCCAGCAGCCAATACTCCGGGACAAACACAGATACGCAGTATTTT

abundance: .
j_gene: TRBJ2-7
d_gene: TRBD1
v_gene: TRBV29-1
CDR3aa: CSVRRDRGYEQYF
CDR3nt: TGCAGCGTACGTCGGGACAGGGGCTACGAGCAGTACTTC

abundance: .
j_gene: TRBJ2-5
d_gene: TRBD1
v_gene: TRBV7-3
CDR3aa: CASSLTFEQGRGTQYF
CDR3nt: TGTGCCAGCAGCTTAACGTTCGAACAGGGGAGAGGGACCCAGTACTTC

abundance: .
j_gene: TRBJ1-2
d_gene: .
v_gene: TRBV6-5
CDR3aa: CASSIREGYGYTF
CDR3nt: TGTGCCAGCAGTATAAGGGAGGGGTATGGCTACACCTTC

abundance: .
j_gene: TRBJ2-7
d_gene: .
v_gene: TRBV5-5
CDR3aa: CASSLDRGRGYEQYF
CDR3nt: TGTGCCAGCAGCTTGGATCGTGGCCGGGGCTACGAGCAGTACTTC

abundance: .
j_gene: TRBJ2-7
d_gene: TRBD1
v_gene: TRBV4-3
CDR3aa: CASSPFLGQEESYEQYF
CDR3nt: TGCGCCAGCAGCCCGTTCCTAGGACAGGAAGAATCCTACGAGCAGTACTTC

abundance: .
j_gene: TRBJ1-2
d_gene: TRBD1
v_gene: TRBV7-9
CDR3aa: CASSPRTGINYGYTF
CDR3nt: TGTGCCAGCAGCCCCCGGACAGGGATTAACTATGGCTACACCTTC

abundance: few
j_gene: TRBJ2-2
d_gene: TRBD2
v_gene: TRBV19
CDR3aa: CASSMTSGSSLNTGELFF
CDR3nt: TGTGCCAGTAGTATGACTAGCGGGAGCTCGTTGAACACCGGGGAGCTGTTTTTT

abundance: .
j_gene: TRBJ2-7
d_gene: TRBD1
v_gene: TRBV19
CDR3aa: CASSMSGQRYEQYF
CDR3nt: TGTGCCAGTAGTATGTCGGGACAGCGTTACGAGCAGTACTTC

abundance: .
j_gene: TRBJ1-5
d_gene: TRBD1
v_gene: TRBV19
CDR3aa: CASRGWDRGRDSNQPQHF
CDR3nt: TGTGCCAGTAGGGGGTGGGACAGGGGGCGAGATAGCAATCAGCCCCAGCATTTT

abundance: .
j_gene: TRBJ2-7
d_gene: .
v_gene: TRBV19
CDR3aa: CASSSRRGGYEQYF
CDR3nt: TGTGCCAGTAGTTCCCGCAGGGGCGGCTACGAGCAGTACTTC

abundance: .
j_gene: TRBJ2-7
d_gene: TRBD2
v_gene: TRBV11-3
CDR3aa: CASSFGREGPYEQYF
CDR3nt: TGTGCCAGCAGCTTTGGGCGGGAGGGTCCCTACGAGCAGTACTTC

abundance: .
j_gene: TRBJ2-2
d_gene: .
v_gene: TRBV6-2/TRBV6-3
CDR3aa: CASSYGASNTGELFF
CDR3nt: TGTGCCAGCAGTTACGGGGCCTCGAACACCGGGGAGCTGTTTTTT

abundance: .
j_gene: TRBJ2-5
d_gene: TRBD2
v_gene: TRBV7-2
CDR3aa: CASSLGDRASGSRETQYF
CDR3nt: TGTGCCAGCAGCTTAGGTGATCGGGCTAGCGGGAGTCGAGAGACCCAGTACTTC

abundance: .
j_gene: TRBJ1-2
d_gene: .
v_gene: TRBV27
CDR3aa: CASSLSYRDKFAHNYGYTF
CDR3nt: TGTGCCAGCAGTTTATCTTATCGCGACAAGTTCGCCCATAACTATGGCTACACCTTC

abundance: few
j_gene: TRBJ1-2
d_gene: .
v_gene: TRBV7-9
CDR3aa: CASSPGGGLAYGYTF
CDR3nt: TGTGCCAGCAGCCCCGGCGGCGGGCTGGCCTATGGCTACACCTTC

abundance: .
j_gene: TRBJ1-2
d_gene: TRBD1
v_gene: TRBV7-2
CDR3aa: CASSSDRGVYGYTF
CDR3nt: TGTGCCAGCAGCTCTGACAGGGGAGTGTATGGCTACACCTTC

abundance: .
j_gene: TRBJ1-3
d_gene: .
v_gene: TRBV14
CDR3aa: CASSQDLPRTGNTIYF
CDR3nt: TGTGCCAGCAGCCAAGATCTCCCCAGAACTGGAAACACCATATATTTT

abundance: .
j_gene: TRBJ1-5
d_gene: TRBD1
v_gene: TRBV28
CDR3aa: CASSLPLTGDQPQHF
CDR3nt: TGTGCCAGCAGTCTTCCCTTGACAGGGGATCAGCCCCAGCATTTT

abundance: .
j_gene: TRBJ2-1
d_gene: TRBD2
v_gene: TRBV6-2/TRBV6-3
CDR3aa: CASSYSGRKNEQFF
CDR3nt: TGTGCCAGCAGTTATAGCGGGAGAAAAAATGAGCAGTTCTTC

abundance: .
j_gene: TRBJ1-1
d_gene: TRBD1
v_gene: TRBV15
CDR3aa: CATSRGGQGRDTEAFF
CDR3nt: TGTGCCACCAGCAGAGGGGGACAGGGTAGGGACACTGAAGCTTTCTTT

abundance: .
j_gene: TRBJ2-3
d_gene: .
v_gene: TRBV7-9
CDR3aa: CASSLGGNPDTQYF
CDR3nt: TGTGCCAGCAGCTTAGGAGGGAATCCAGATACGCAGTATTTT

abundance: .
j_gene: TRBJ2-2
d_gene: .
v_gene: TRBV19
CDR3aa: CASSASRGGTGELFF
CDR3nt: TGTGCCAGTAGCGCCTCGAGGGGGGGAACCGGGGAGCTGTTTTTT

abundance: .
j_gene: TRBJ2-1
d_gene: TRBD2
v_gene: TRBV19
CDR3aa: CASSIQGTSGTSYNEQFF
CDR3nt: TGTGCCAGTAGTATACAGGGTACTAGCGGAACCTCCTACAATGAGCAGTTCTTC

abundance: once
j_gene: TRBJ2-3
d_gene: .
v_gene: TRBV19
CDR3aa: CASSIELSGVGTDTQYF
CDR3nt: TGTGCCAGTAGTATAGAACTTTCGGGGGTAGGCACAGATACGCAGTATTTT

abundance: few
j_gene: TRBJ2-7
d_gene: TRBD2
v_gene: TRBV18
CDR3aa: CASSTSGRAREVKGEQYF
CDR3nt: TGTGCCAGCTCGACTAGCGGGAGGGCCCGCGAGGTGAAAGGCGAGCAGTACTTC

abundance: .
j_gene: TRBJ2-7
d_gene: TRBD2
v_gene: TRBV9
CDR3aa: CASSPQGLASYEQYF
CDR3nt: TGTGCCAGCAGCCCACAGGGACTAGCTTCATACGAGCAGTACTTC

abundance: .
j_gene: TRBJ1-5
d_gene: TRBD1
v_gene: TRBV27
CDR3aa: CASSLTIPGQGYQPQHF
CDR3nt: TGTGCCAGCAGCCTCACGATTCCGGGACAGGGGTATCAGCCCCAGCATTTT

abundance: .
j_gene: TRBJ2-5
d_gene: .
v_gene: TRBV19
CDR3aa: CASSILLGAWETQYF
CDR3nt: TGTGCCAGTAGTATATTGCTGGGGGCTTGGGAGACCCAGTACTTC

abundance: .
j_gene: TRBJ1-3
d_gene: TRBD1
v_gene: TRBV9
CDR3aa: CASSASIIRRGQAGNTIYF
CDR3nt: TGTGCCAGCAGCGCCTCAATAATACGCAGGGGGCAGGCTGGAAACACCATATATTTT

abundance: once
j_gene: TRBJ2-3
d_gene: TRBD2
v_gene: TRBV12-3/TRBV12-4
CDR3aa: CASSSAGGDTQYF
CDR3nt: TGTGCCAGCAGTTCCGCGGGGGGAGATACGCAGTATTTT

abundance: .
j_gene: TRBJ1-4
d_gene: .
v_gene: TRBV27
CDR3aa: CASGQGFNEKLFF
CDR3nt: TGTGCCAGCGGTCAGGGGTTTAATGAAAAACTGTTTTTT

abundance: .
j_gene: TRBJ1-4
d_gene: .
v_gene: TRBV5-1
CDR3aa: CASSRDQGNEKLFF
CDR3nt: TGCGCCAGCAGCCGTGATCAGGGGAATGAAAAACTGTTTTTT

abundance: .
j_gene: TRBJ1-5
d_gene: .
v_gene: TRBV6-2/TRBV6-3
CDR3aa: CASSYSNAGTQHF
CDR3nt: TGTGCCAGCAGTTACTCGAATGCGGGCACACAGCATTTT

abundance: .
j_gene: TRBJ2-2
d_gene: .
v_gene: TRBV9
CDR3aa: CASSSQQGTGELFF
CDR3nt: TGTGCCAGCAGCTCTCAACAGGGAACCGGGGAGCTGTTTTTT

abundance: .
j_gene: TRBJ2-5
d_gene: .
v_gene: TRBV6-5
CDR3aa: CASRRDRRETQYF
CDR3nt: TGTGCCAGCAGGCGGGACAGAAGAGAGACCCAGTACTTC

abundance: .
j_gene: TRBJ2-5
d_gene: TRBD2
v_gene: TRBV5-4
CDR3aa: CASSSPGGAQETQYF
CDR3nt: TGTGCCAGCAGCTCCCCGGGGGGGGCCCAAGAGACCCAGTACTTC

abundance: .
j_gene: TRBJ2-1
d_gene: .
v_gene: TRBV7-2
CDR3aa: CASSLGGVSSNEQFF
CDR3nt: TGTGCCAGCAGCTTAGGGGGAGTGTCCTCCAATGAGCAGTTCTTC

abundance: .
j_gene: TRBJ1-2
d_gene: .
v_gene: TRBV3-1/TRBV3-2
CDR3aa: CASSQGAGNYGYTF
CDR3nt: TGTGCCAGCAGCCAAGGCGCAGGGAACTATGGCTACACCTTC

abundance: .
j_gene: TRBJ2-3
d_gene: TRBD1
v_gene: TRBV11-3
CDR3aa: CASSPRTGVGGDTQYF
CDR3nt: TGTGCCAGCAGCCCGCGGACAGGGGTCGGGGGAGATACGCAGTATTTT

abundance: .
j_gene: TRBJ1-2
d_gene: TRBD1
v_gene: TRBV19
CDR3aa: CASRPPGQGFDGYTF
CDR3nt: TGTGCCAGTAGGCCACCCGGACAGGGGTTTGATGGCTACACCTTC

abundance: once
j_gene: TRBJ2-7
d_gene: .
v_gene: TRBV4-3
CDR3aa: CASSRGTAYEQYF
CDR3nt: TGCGCCAGCAGCCGCGGGACAGCCTACGAGCAGTACTTC

abundance: .
j_gene: TRBJ2-3
d_gene: .
v_gene: TRBV6-2/TRBV6-3
CDR3aa: CASSPSLGQGGTDTQYF
CDR3nt: TGTGCCAGCAGCCCTAGCCTGGGGCAGGGTGGCACAGATACGCAGTATTTT

abundance: once
j_gene: TRBJ2-5
d_gene: .
v_gene: TRBV7-2
CDR3aa: CASSENGVIQETQYF
CDR3nt: TGTGCCAGCAGCGAAAACGGGGTTATCCAAGAGACCCAGTACTTC

abundance: .
j_gene: TRBJ2-1
d_gene: .
v_gene: TRBV19
CDR3aa: CASSPRFSSYNEQFF
CDR3nt: TGTGCCAGTAGCCCTCGGTTTAGCTCCTACAATGAGCAGTTCTTC

abundance: .
j_gene: TRBJ1-2
d_gene: TRBD1
v_gene: TRBV18
CDR3aa: CASSPPGGSGYTF
CDR3nt: TGTGCCAGCTCACCTCCAGGGGGGTCTGGCTACACCTTC

abundance: .
j_gene: TRBJ2-6
d_gene: .
v_gene: TRBV19
CDR3aa: CASSLREGRAGANVLTF
CDR3nt: TGTGCCAGTAGTCTACGGGAAGGAAGAGCTGGGGCCAACGTCCTGACTTTC

abundance: .
j_gene: TRBJ2-1
d_gene: TRBD2
v_gene: TRBV2
CDR3aa: CASQALAGSYNEQFF
CDR3nt: TGTGCCAGCCAAGCACTAGCGGGGAGTTACAATGAGCAGTTCTTC